Sequencing of this T cell receptor (beta chain) was carried out in a study of T cell changes during pregnancy in multiple sclerosis. TCRdb's copy holds only in-frame clones and misses some; the assay was immunoSEQ multiplex PCR. Altogether roughly 40,000 clones are present, 85% to 95% being singletons, with the ten largest covering roughly 1.2%. A note on this clone: The junction shows a germline mismatch at one end, possibly a read error.

The TCR comes from a female donor with multiple sclerosis, enrolled in a pregnancy study. The sequencing used peripheral blood, collected before pregnancy.

Written as DNA, the CDR3 is TGTGCCAGCTTCGACAGGGGATTTGGCTGCACCTTC. It yields the protein CASFDRGFGCTF. V gene TRBV6-5 combines with J gene TRBJ1-2, with 8 positions matching TRBD1. Germline V gives CDR1 MNHEY, CDR2 SVGAGI. The CDR3 sequence is 12 residues long.